This T cell receptor beta chain was profiled in a study of metastatic and nonmetastatic thyroid tumors. No treatment of any kind had been given to any patient before thyroid surgery. Via MiXCR, TCRdb re-called the PCR reads. Of 20,000 or so clones detected, roughly 23% appear once; the ten largest clones hold over 70%. The CDR3 loop spans 15 amino acids. Germline assignment: CDR1 MNHNS and CDR2 SASEGT. V gave up 7 bases and J gave up 2 bases; unmatched junction bases: 8. The sample consisted of blood. This receptor was taken from a male donor with papillary thyroid cancer or a benign thyroid nodule (not recorded which). Some clones in this sample may be carry-over from other donors' samples. This sequence joins TRBV6-1 and TRBJ2-5, with 9 positions matching TRBD2. The chain's CDR3 is CASTLIAGEQETQYF. As DNA, the CDR3 is TGTGCCAGCACCCTGATAGCGGGAGAGCAAGAGACCCAGTACTTC.